Presented here are 20 T cell receptor beta chains from one specimen sequenced in a study of blood T cells in healthy people across ages (dated by TCRdb to between 2014 and 2017). The library was obtained by 5' RACE. The sequencer listed for this sample is Illumina HiSeq 2500. A second PCR of roughly 6 to 11 cycles was run with a J-beta primer mix and a sample-barcoded 5' primer. TCRdb reworked the public reads: Q25 trimming with fastp, MiXCR clone assembly, productive beta chains retained. Every entry covers one CDR3 protein and lists the most common genes and DNA from its rows. A total of about 1.5 million distinct CDR3 sequences appear in this sample, 35% to 45% of them only once. Approximately 4.1% of the sample comes from the top ten. Sequencing was performed on blood. The receptor source for this set is a woman younger than 30 in good health.

This clonotype was counted a few times. The chain couples TRBV9 to TRBJ2-1; 8 bases are a match to TRBD2. There are 14 residues in the CDR3. V dropped 3 bases and J dropped 10; count of bases not matched to a gene: 9. Germline CDR1 is SGDLS and CDR2 is YYNGEE. The CDR3 loop is CASSAGAGVREQFF. CDR3 bases: TGTGCCAGCAGCGCGGGAGCGGGAGTCCGGGAGCAGTTCTTC.

The genes are TRBV5-5 and TRBJ2-3; tentative D call: TRBD1 (5 bases). Trimming removed 5 bases from V and 7 bases from J, with 11 bases in between. Germline loops: CDR1 SGHKS, CDR2 YYEKEE (reference sequence). This CDR3 contains 12 residues. This CDR3 is CASRGRVYTQYF. The CDR3 region has the DNA TGTGCCAGCAGGGGCAGGGTTTATACGCAGTATTTT.

This clonotype was seen more than once but under ten times. This chain connects TRBV3-1 to TRBJ2-7; 7 bases align to TRBD2. There are 13 residues in the CDR3. Germline trimming cut 6 bases from V and 12 bases from J; bases unmatched to any gene: 14. Germline V gene lookup returns CDR1 LGHDT and CDR2 YNNKEL (reference sequence). CDR3 protein: CASSPTQAGVAYF. In nucleotides, the CDR3 is TGTGCCAGCAGTCCAACTCAGGCGGGAGTGGCGTACTTC.

The V gene is TRBV27, the J gene TRBJ2-1; maybe TRBD1 (5 bases). Trimming removed 1 base from V and 5 bases from J, with 15 bases in between. The CDR3 has 16 residues. Germline assignment: CDR1 MNHEY and CDR2 SMNVEV (reference sequence). CDR3: CASSLWGRARNNEQFF. CDR3 bases: TGTGCCAGCAGTTTATGGGGCAGGGCAAGGAACAATGAGCAGTTCTTC.

This chain joins TRBV15 and TRBJ2-3, with a possible D match to TRBD1 (6 bases). The CDR3 sequence is 15 residues long. In germline, CDR1 is LNHNV, CDR2 YYDKDF (reference sequence). V gave up 0 bases and J gave up 6 bases, with 13 bases separating them. Here the CDR3 reads CATSREQGMFDTQYF. The CDR3 coding sequence is TGTGCCACCAGCAGAGAGCAGGGGATGTTTGATACGCAGTATTTT.

A remark on this clonotype: The junction does not match germline at one end; this may be a read error. The rearrangement uses TRBV12-3 or TRBV12-4 and TRBJ1-4, with 8 bases lining up with TRBD1. This CDR3 comprises 14 residues. Written as DNA, the CDR3 is TGTGCCAGCAGTGTAGCAGGGGGCAGGGAAAAACTGTTTTTT. Amino acids: CASSVAGGREKLFF.

The V gene is TRBV29-1, the J gene TRBJ1-1; maybe TRBD1 (6 bases). The CDR3 consists of 13 residues. Germline V gives CDR1 SQVTM, CDR2 ANQGSEA. The ends were cut back, 4 bases at V and 6 bases at J, with 15 bases in the middle. CDR3: CSVAFRGMSEAFF. The DNA of the CDR3 is TGCAGCGTTGCTTTCAGGGGTATGTCTGAAGCTTTCTTT.

The chain uses TRBV6-5 and TRBJ2-7; D is perhaps TRBD1 or TRBD2 (5 bases each). Per the germline V gene, CDR1 is MNHEY and CDR2 is SVGAGI. The CDR3 covers 12 residues. Trimming pared 8 bases from V and 1 base from J, leaving 9 bases between. CDR3 region: CASGWGSYEQYF. The DNA for the CDR3 is TGTGCCAGCGGGTGGGGGTCCTACGAGCAGTACTTC.

V usage is TRBV28 and J usage is TRBJ2-7; 7 bases are a match to TRBD2. Losses at the gene ends were 5 bases for V and 2 bases for J; bases not matched to a gene: 6. CDR1 and CDR2 (germline): MDHEN, SYDVKM. The CDR3 runs to 14 residues. Here the CDR3 DNA reads TGTGCCAGCAGTCGGCGGGAGAACCCCTACGAGCAGTACTTC. Its protein is CASSRRENPYEQYF.

The rearrangement joins TRBV6-5 to TRBJ1-2; 11 nucleotides align to TRBD1. Germline CDR1 MNHEY, CDR2 SVGAGI. There are 14 residues in the CDR3. V trimming: 5 bases; J trimming: 8 bases; junction bases outside the gene matches: 7. CDR3 region: CASSHGQGADGYTF. The CDR3 nucleotides read TGTGCCAGCAGTCACGGACAGGGGGCGGACGGCTACACCTTC.

In its sample, this clonotype was seen a few times. The rearrangement joins TRBV9 to TRBJ2-3, with a weak D call TRBD2 (7 bases). Germline CDR1 SGDLS, CDR2 YYNGEE. This CDR3 contains 16 residues. The V and J ends lost 0 bases and 0 bases respectively, with 11 bases between them. CDR3: CASSVEGGASTDTQYF. The CDR3 DNA follows: TGTGCCAGCAGCGTAGAGGGGGGGGCCAGCACAGATACGCAGTATTTT.

This clonotype was counted only a few times. The V gene is TRBV7-2, the J gene TRBJ2-3; the match to TRBD2 covers 7 bases. V was clipped by 6 bases and J by 4 bases; unmatched bases: 13. CDR1 is SGHTA, CDR2 FQGNSA, per germline. This CDR3 has 16 amino acids. The CDR3: CASSQARGSTADTQYF. CDR3 nucleotide sequence: TGTGCCAGCAGTCAAGCGCGCGGGAGTACCGCAGATACGCAGTATTTT.

The chain is built from TRBV7-9 and TRBJ2-3; no clear D gene. Between the trimmed V and J ends, which lost 2 bases and 5 bases, there was a span of 8 bases. From germline, CDR1 is SEHNR and CDR2 FQNEAQ (reference sequence). The CDR3 spans 13 residues. The CDR3 loop is CASSLMVGDTQYF. The CDR3 DNA reads TGTGCCAGCAGCTTAATGGTGGGAGATACGCAGTATTTT.

This rearrangement joins TRBV7-2 to TRBJ2-4, with D possibly matching TRBD1 (6 bases). Germline-derived CDR1 and CDR2 are SGHTA and FQGNSA. CDR3 length: 14 amino acids. V gave up 3 bases and J gave up 8 bases, with 14 bases separating them. In nucleotides, the CDR3 is TGTGCCAGCAGCTTTCTGACGACAGGAGACATTCAGTACTTC. This translates into CASSFLTTGDIQYF.

The chain combines TRBV3-1 with TRBJ1-1; 7 positions match TRBD1. Looked up from germline, CDR1 is LGHDT and CDR2 is YNNKEL (reference sequence). This CDR3 contains 15 residues. The V and J ends lost 5 bases and 0 bases, in that order; junction bases with no gene match: 6. The CDR3 here is CASSKPGQLNTEAFF. CDR3 bases: TGTGCCAGCAGCAAACCGGGACAGCTGAACACTGAAGCTTTCTTT. Using reference TRBV3-1 and TRBJ1-1 for the parts outside the CDR3, the full variable domain is DTAVSQTPKYLVTQMGNDKSIKCEQNLGHDTMYWYKQDSKKFLKIMFSYNNKELIINETVPNRFSPKSPDKAHLNLHINSLELGDSAVYFCASSKPGQLNTEAFFGQGTRLTVV.

This clonotype was seen a handful of times. The rearrangement joins TRBV6-2 or TRBV6-3 to TRBJ2-5, with 12 bases fitting TRBD2. The V segment lost 5 bases and the J segment 8 bases; nucleotides outside the gene matches: 9. From germline, CDR1 is MNHEY and CDR2 SVGEGT. The CDR3 contains 15 residues. Written as DNA, the CDR3 is TGTGCCAGCAGTCAAACTAGCGGGAGGATGGAAACCCAGTACTTC. It yields the protein CASSQTSGRMETQYF.

The CDR3 coding sequence is TGTGCCAGCAGCGCCTATGATGGGGGATCCACTGAAGCTTTCTTT. Protein sequence: CASSAYDGGSTEAFF. This chain connects TRBV3-1 to TRBJ1-1; D possibly corresponds to TRBD1 (5 bases). Germline CDR1 and CDR2: LGHDT and YNNKEL (reference sequence). Trimming shortened V by 5 bases and J by 4 bases, and 17 bases separated the two germline ends. This CDR3 is 15 amino acids long.

This clonotype was counted a few times. This chain connects TRBV29-1 to TRBJ2-5, with D perhaps TRBD2 (6 bases). Germline assignment: CDR1 SQVTM and CDR2 ANQGSEA. This CDR3 spans 13 amino acids. Between the trimmed V and J ends, which lost 1 base and 4 bases, there was a span of 10 bases. In DNA, the CDR3 is TGCAGCGTTGAAGTTACGGGAGCAGAGACCCAGTACTTC. Amino acids: CSVEVTGAETQYF.

The rearrangement links TRBV20-1 to TRBJ2-1; D perhaps matches TRBD2 (5 bases). The germline V gene has CDR1 DFQATT and CDR2 SNEGSKA (reference sequence). V was shortened by 3 bases and J by 7 bases, with 22 bases between the two germline ends. The length of the CDR3 is 16 residues. The chain's CDR3 is CSARVVDSDWSNEQFF. CDR3 DNA sequence: TGCAGTGCTAGGGTTGTGGACTCCGACTGGAGTAATGAGCAGTTCTTC.

Here the CDR3 DNA reads TGTGCCAGCAGTTTATCGATTAGGGGGGACGGCGAGCAGTACTTC. It encodes CASSLSIRGDGEQYF. J is TRBJ2-4 and V is TRBV27, with D tentatively TRBD1 or TRBD2 (6 bases each). Gene TRBJ2-7 matches the end of the DNA better, so the J call may be wrong. The CDR3 length is 15 residues. Germline lookup yields CDR1 MNHEY and CDR2 SMNVEV (reference sequence).